These T cell receptor beta chains were read from a single sample in a study of T cells in Graves' hyperthyroidism and ophthalmopathy. TCRdb called the multiplex PCR reads again in MiXCR, with one record for every CDR3 protein. This table holds around 500,000 distinct CDR3 sequences, around a fifth found once. Sequencing was carried out using blood. The receptor source for this set is an older woman with Graves' ophthalmopathy. Both conserved end residues are part of each CDR3. A D gene is named only where the DNA matches it firmly. A clone size is listed for some rows: how often the clone was seen (once, few, many), or a class if it is expanded.

CDR3 protein,CDR3 DNA,clone size,D gene,J gene,V gene
CASGRLAGGPGAEQFF,TGTGCCAGCGGCCGACTAGCGGGAGGGCCGGGTGCTGAGCAGTTCTTC,many,TRBD2,TRBJ2-1,TRBV2
CASSQEHRGNYGYTF,TGTGCCAGCAGCCAAGAGCACAGGGGAAACTATGGCTACACCTTC,few,TRBD1,TRBJ1-2,TRBV4-2
CASSFPGSPPLHF,TGTGCCAGCAGCTTCCCAGGCTCCCCGCCCCTCCACTTT,few,NA,TRBJ1-6,TRBV7-9
CASSLWTGANQPQHF,TGTGCCAGCAGTTTGTGGACAGGGGCTAATCAGCCCCAGCATTTT,few,TRBD1,TRBJ1-5,TRBV28
CASSQAGTGFGETQYF,TGCGCCAGCAGCCAGGCCGGGACAGGGTTTGGAGAGACCCAGTACTTC,once,TRBD1,TRBJ2-5,TRBV4-1
CASTPFWASGSTDTQYF,TGTGCCAGCACCCCCTTTTGGGCTAGCGGGAGTACAGATACGCAGTATTTT,NA,TRBD2,TRBJ2-3,TRBV6-2/TRBV6-3
CASSLLAGGATDTQYF,TGTGCCAGCAGCTTACTAGCGGGGGGAGCGACAGATACGCAGTATTTT,few,TRBD2,TRBJ2-3,TRBV7-3
CASSNHRGSYEQYF,TGTGCCAGCAGCAATCACAGGGGGAGCTACGAGCAGTACTTC,few,TRBD1,TRBJ2-7,TRBV7-9
CASSQQSVDYGYTF,TGTGCCAGCAGCCAGCAGTCGGTGGACTATGGCTACACCTTC,few,NA,TRBJ1-2,TRBV4-2
CASSPPTAFGGYTF,TGTGCCAGCTCACCACCGACAGCTTTCGGAGGCTACACCTTC,few,NA,TRBJ1-2,TRBV18
CSVGQNTEAFF,TGCAGCGTTGGACAGAACACTGAAGCTTTCTTT,few,NA,TRBJ1-1,TRBV29-1
CASRTQGEFDGYTF,TGTGCCAGCAGAACACAGGGGGAGTTTGATGGCTACACCTTC,few,TRBD1,TRBJ1-2,TRBV28
CSAGGRRNTEAFF,TGCAGTGCTGGGGGCCGAAGGAACACTGAAGCTTTCTTT,NA,NA,TRBJ1-1,TRBV20-1
CASSSEGKTDTQYF,TGTGCCAGCAGTTCCGAGGGGAAAACAGATACGCAGTATTTT,NA,NA,TRBJ2-3,TRBV6-2/TRBV6-3
CASSYSGATGNTIYF,TGTGCCAGCAGTTACTCCGGGGCGACTGGAAATACCATATATTTT,NA,NA,TRBJ1-3,TRBV6-5
CASSFSWQAEAFF,TGTGCCAGCAGCTTTAGTTGGCAAGCTGAAGCTTTCTTT,many,NA,TRBJ1-1,TRBV11-2
CASTLHRDNEKLFF,TGTGCCAGCACCTTACATAGGGATAATGAAAAACTGTTTTTT,few,NA,TRBJ1-4,TRBV2
CASSLEYSGRAETDTQYF,TGTGCCAGCAGCTTAGAGTATAGCGGGAGGGCCGAGACAGATACGCAGTATTTT,NA,TRBD2,TRBJ2-3,TRBV7-2
CASSMRKAGPSSGVALSYEQYF,TGTGCCAGTAGTATGAGGAAAGCAGGGCCCTCGTCGGGAGTGGCTCTCTCCTACGAGCAGTACTTC,NA,NA,TRBJ2-7,TRBV19
CASSQTLESDNQPQHF,TGTGCCAGCAGTCAAACCCTTGAGTCGGACAATCAGCCCCAGCATTTT,NA,NA,TRBJ1-5,TRBV28
CASSLSARNYGYTF,TGTGCCAGCAGTTTATCGGCCAGAAACTATGGCTACACCTTC,many,NA,TRBJ1-2,TRBV12-3/TRBV12-4
CASSPGMEGYEQYF,TGTGCCAGCTCTCCAGGGATGGAAGGCTACGAGCAGTACTTC,NA,NA,TRBJ2-7,TRBV18
CASTDRTNTEAFF,TGTGCCAGTACGGACAGAACGAACACTGAAGCTTTCTTT,NA,NA,TRBJ1-1,TRBV2
CASYLTGASGRDPPDTQYF,TGTGCCAGCTACTTAACAGGGGCTAGCGGGAGGGACCCACCAGATACGCAGTATTTT,NA,TRBD2,TRBJ2-3,TRBV7-9
CASGEALSGMPSYNEQFF,TGTGCTAGTGGCGAGGCGCTTAGCGGGATGCCCTCCTACAATGAGCAGTTCTTC,NA,TRBD2,TRBJ2-1,TRBV12-5
CASSYSTSEQYF,TGTGCCAGCAGTTACTCGACTTCCGAGCAGTACTTC,NA,NA,TRBJ2-7,TRBV6-6
CASSLRDPWTDTQYF,TGTGCCAGCAGCTTGAGGGACCCATGGACAGATACGCAGTATTTT,NA,NA,TRBJ2-3,TRBV7-3
CASRTTATNEKLFF,TGTGCCAGCAGGACCACAGCAACTAATGAAAAACTGTTTTTT,NA,NA,TRBJ1-4,TRBV2
CASSPFVGASYEQYF,TGTGCCAGCAGCCCTTTTGTGGGTGCCTCCTACGAGCAGTACTTC,NA,NA,TRBJ2-7,TRBV3-1